A single T cell receptor beta chain is shown here with its context. Antigen specificity is unknown. Patients with Susac syndrome met diagnostic criteria defined recently for definite or probable disease. The data were obtained in a study of CD8 T cells in Susac syndrome. Study summary: When blood was drawn, patients with Susac syndrome were on intravenous immunoglobulin alone, on corticosteroids, or therapy-naive.

cDNA came from about 0.5 to 1 ug RNA primed by random hexamers. TCRdb re-analysed the immunoSEQ multiplex PCR reads in MiXCR, keeping a single row per CDR3 protein. Of 80,000 to 95,000 distinct CDR3 sequences listed, approximately 93% were seen once; the top ten hold approximately 0.9%. With V trimmed by 4 bases and J by 1 base, 11 bases remained unmatched. Germline CDR1 reads PRHDT; CDR2 reads FYEKMQ (reference sequence). The CDR3 is 17 amino acids. Study results and limitations: Among active patients and in TEMRA cells, CD8+ clonal expansion in Susac reached its peak.

This clonotype was obtained from a human donor with Susac syndrome. The rearrangement uses TRBV13 and TRBJ1-2; 8 nucleotides align to TRBD1. Sequences were obtained from CD8+ T cells from PBMCs. DNA for the CDR3: TGTGCCAGCAGCTCCTCAGGGGGCGCGGTAGTTAACTATGGCTACACCTTC. Residues: CASSSSGGAVVNYGYTF.